Below, 6 T cell receptor beta chains from the same sample are listed, as sequenced in a study of blood T cell repertoires in COVID-19. Libraries were prepared by immunoSEQ multiplex PCR; TCRdb keeps only in-frame clonotypes and omits some of them. The sample records roughly 80,000 clones, about 86% being singletons. Material: peripheral blood. All receptors come from a man older than 75 in a cohort sampled during active COVID-19.

This sequence joins TRBV24-1 and TRBJ2-2; D is perhaps TRBD2 (6 bases). The CDR3 length is 16 residues. CDR1 is KGHDR, CDR2 SFDVKD, per germline. V was cut by 4 bases and J by 5 bases, with 16 bases left in between. The CDR3 here is CATSEPEGPGTGELFF. The CDR3 DNA follows: TGTGCCACCAGTGAACCGGAGGGGCCTGGGACCGGGGAGCTGTTTTTT.

The rearrangement links TRBV5-1 to TRBJ2-5; TRBD2 matches 12 bases. The V segment lost 2 bases and the J segment 2 bases; nucleotides outside the gene matches: 10. The CDR3 totals 18 residues. Per germline, CDR1 SGHRS and CDR2 YFSETQ. CDR3 in amino acids: CASSLGLAGRSIQETQYF. In DNA, the CDR3 is TGCGCCAGCAGCTTAGGACTAGCGGGGAGATCGATACAAGAGACCCAGTACTTC. Using reference TRBV5-1 and TRBJ2-5 for the parts outside the CDR3, the full variable domain is KAGVTQTPRYLIKTRGQQVTLSCSPISGHRSVSWYQQTPGQGLQFLFEYFSETQRNKGNFPGRFSGRQFSNSRSEMNVSTLELGDSALYLCASSLGLAGRSIQETQYFGPGTRLLVL.

This chain joins TRBV6-2 or TRBV6-3 and TRBJ2-6; 7 positions match TRBD1. Germline-derived CDR1 and CDR2 are MNHEY and SVGEGT. The V and J ends lost 6 bases and 1 base, in that order; junction bases with no gene match: 9. The CDR3 extends over 17 amino acids. The chain's CDR3 is CASSWTGFSSGANVLTF. DNA for the CDR3: TGTGCCAGCAGCTGGACAGGTTTTTCTTCTGGGGCCAACGTCCTGACTTTC.

V is TRBV5-1 and J is TRBJ2-5; 9 bases map to TRBD2. This CDR3 has 14 residues. Germline V gene data show CDR1 as SGHRS and CDR2 as YFSETQ. V was pared by 8 bases and J by 5 bases, with 10 bases of the junction left unmatched. In nucleotides, the CDR3 is TGCGCCAGTCGACCCGGGACTAGCTTCGAGACCCAGTACTTC. It codes for CASRPGTSFETQYF.

The gene calls are TRBV7-3 and TRBJ1-1, with TRBD1 identical over 7 bases. CDR3 size: 13 residues. With 3 bases clipped from V and 6 bases from J, the junction kept 4 bases outside the gene matches. Per the germline V gene, CDR1 is SGHTA and CDR2 is FQGTGA. The CDR3: CASSFYRGAEAFF. The CDR3, as DNA: TGTGCCAGCAGCTTCTACAGGGGTGCTGAAGCTTTCTTT.

This clone was recorded once. V and J are TRBV4-1 and TRBJ2-7; 8 nucleotides agree with TRBD1. CDR1 is MGHRA and CDR2 is YSYEKL in the germline V gene. This CDR3 spans 13 amino acids. Trimming removed 6 bases from V and 5 bases from J; junction bases left unmatched: 6. The CDR3 protein is CASRWTGKNEQYF. DNA of the CDR3: TGCGCCAGCAGGTGGACAGGGAAGAACGAGCAGTACTTC.